This T cell receptor (beta chain) comes out of a study of CD8+ T cells in alopecia areata. About the research overall: Treated patients were given oral tofacitinib, which was dosed at 5 to 10 mg twice daily. General observations from the study: Scalp clonality, together with expanded CD8+ clones among the top 100, fell significantly with tofacitinib. Any link of baseline CD8+ expansion to response, resting on one nonresponder, remains uncertain.

A remark on this clone: The antigen is undetermined.

The treatment was: oral pan-JAK inhibitor, 5-10 mg twice daily. Collected material from alopecia areata patients comprised lesional scalp punch biopsies and peripheral blood. Extraction of RNA preceded its reverse transcription into cDNA, which served as the sequencing template. TCRdb's table, derived via immunoSEQ multiplex PCR, lists solely in-frame clones and lacks some. The data hold about 200,000 clones, with about three fifths observed a single time. Germline loops: CDR1 KGHSH, CDR2 LQKENI. J lost 4 bases, V lost 3 bases, and 8 bases had no gene match. There are 15 residues in the CDR3. V and J are TRBV18 and TRBJ2-5; TRBD1 matches at 7 bases. Sequenced here: CD4+ T cells sorted from blood, sampled at week 24, from a patient treated with tofacitinib. The TCR originated in a human donor with alopecia areata. The CDR3 DNA reads TGTGCCAGCTCACCCCAGGGGGTCAGAGGAGAGACCCAGTACTTC. Encoded protein: CASSPQGVRGETQYF.